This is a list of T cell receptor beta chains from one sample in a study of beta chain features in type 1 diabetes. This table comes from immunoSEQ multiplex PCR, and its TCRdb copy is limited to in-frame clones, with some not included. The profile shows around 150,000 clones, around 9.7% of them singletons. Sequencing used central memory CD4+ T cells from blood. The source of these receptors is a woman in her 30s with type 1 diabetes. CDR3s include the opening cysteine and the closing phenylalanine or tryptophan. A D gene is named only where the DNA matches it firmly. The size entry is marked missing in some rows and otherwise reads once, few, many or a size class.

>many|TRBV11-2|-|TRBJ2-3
TGTGCCAGCAGCCGTAACACACCGCGGGATACGCAGTATTTT
CASSRNTPRDTQYF
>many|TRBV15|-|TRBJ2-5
TGTGCCACCAGCAGAGATCCCGGGGAGACCCAGTACTTC
CATSRDPGETQYF
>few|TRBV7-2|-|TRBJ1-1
TGTGCCAGCAGCTTAGTATACGGAGGCACTGAAGCTTTCTTT
CASSLVYGGTEAFF
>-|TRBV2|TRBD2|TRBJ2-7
TGTGCCAGCAGGGCGGGGGGGGACGAGCAGTACTTC
CASRAGGDEQYF
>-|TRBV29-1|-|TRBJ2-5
TGCAGCGTATTACAAGAGACCCAGTACTTC
CSVLQETQYF
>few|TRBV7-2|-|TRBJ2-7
TGTGCCAGCAGCTTAGGGCAGAACAAGCAGTACTTC
CASSLGQNKQYF
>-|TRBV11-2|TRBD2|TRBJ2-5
TGTGCCAGCAGCCCCCCGGGCGGGGGCCAAGAGACCCAGTACTTC
CASSPPGGGQETQYF
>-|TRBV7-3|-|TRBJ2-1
TGTGCCAGCAGCGCCCAGGGCGGCTCCTACAATGAGCAGTTCTTC
CASSAQGGSYNEQFF
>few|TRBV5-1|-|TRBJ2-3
TGCGCCAGCGAGAAGCTAGGGGACACAGATACGCAGTATTTT
CASEKLGDTDTQYF
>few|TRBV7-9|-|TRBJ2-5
TGTGCCAGCAGCTCCGGCGGGGTCCAAGAGACCCAGTACTTC
CASSSGGVQETQYF
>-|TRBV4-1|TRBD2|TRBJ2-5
TGCGCCAGCAGCCAAGCTCTAGCGGAAGAGACCCAGTACTTC
CASSQALAEETQYF
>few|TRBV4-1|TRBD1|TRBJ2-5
TGCGCCAGCAGCCCCAATTCCGGGACAGGGTTGGAGACCCAGTACTTC
CASSPNSGTGLETQYF
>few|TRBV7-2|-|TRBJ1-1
TGTGCCAGCAGCTTAACTATCGCGGGGACTGAAGCTTTCTTT
CASSLTIAGTEAFF
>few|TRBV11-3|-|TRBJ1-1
TGTGCCAGCAGCTTAATGGGCTACACTGAAGCTTTCTTT
CASSLMGYTEAFF
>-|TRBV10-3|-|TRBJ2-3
TGTGCCTCCAACTCGGCGGGCCAGGTTGTTAATACGCAGTATTTT
CASNSAGQVVNTQYF
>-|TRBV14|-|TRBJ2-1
TGTGCCAGCAGCCCCGTACTAGCTGGGGAGCAGTTCTTC
CASSPVLAGEQFF
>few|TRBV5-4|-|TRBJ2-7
TGTGCCAGCAGCTCCGGGACACTTTCCTACGAGCAGTACTTC
CASSSGTLSYEQYF
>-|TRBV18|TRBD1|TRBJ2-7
TGTGCCAGCTCCCAAAGACAGGGCTCCTCCTACGAGCAGTACTTC
CASSQRQGSSYEQYF
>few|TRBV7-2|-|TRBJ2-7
TGTGCCAGCAGCTTGAGTGGGAGTACATACGAGCAGTACTTC
CASSLSGSTYEQYF
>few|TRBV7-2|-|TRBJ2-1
TGTGCCAGCAGCTTTCGTTCGGGGGGCCGCGATGAGCAGTTCTTC
CASSFRSGGRDEQFF